The sequence of this T cell receptor beta chain was determined in a study of T cell responses to AZD1222 COVID-19 vaccine. The wider study: Pooled together were second doses at about 4 or about 12 weeks.

Remarks on this clone: No antigen is known for it.

Study-level results: CD4 TCRs covered the whole spike, strongest at regions 160-218 and 743-854. Baseline serostatus was positive in only a handful of AZD1222 recipients. The donors showed a predominance of white British ancestry and of females, with possible underestimation of clonal diversity.

Trimming cost V 6 bases and J 2 bases, with 12 bases left between them. This CDR3 has 14 residues. Looked up from germline, CDR1 is MDHEN and CDR2 is SYDVKM. TCRdb keeps only in-frame clones here, not all; method: immunoSEQ multiplex PCR. The data contain about 120,000 clones, over 80% of them singletons. This chain connects TRBV28 to TRBJ2-3; weak D call: TRBD2 (6 bases). This clonotype was obtained from an adult in good health. The specimen comprised peripheral blood, sampled on day 0 of AZD1222 vaccination. The CDR3 DNA follows: TGTGCCAGCAGCCCTGGCGGGAACACAGATACGCAGTATTTT. It yields the protein CASSPGGNTDTQYF. Filled out from reference TRBV28 and TRBJ2-3, the complete variable domain reads DVKVTQSSRYLVKRTGEKVFLECVQDMDHENMFWYRQDPGLGLRLIYFSYDVKMKEKGDIPEGYSVSREKKERFSLILESASTNQTSMYLCASSPGGNTDTQYFGPGTRLTVL.